This T cell receptor beta chain comes out of a study of CD8 T cells in ankylosing spondylitis. Regarding the study as a whole: Reports say disease-linked clones showed up significantly more in matched ankylosing spondylitis synovial fluid. In peripheral blood, disease-linked CD8+ clones occurred at relatively low frequencies. Blood of patients with ankylosing spondylitis appeared to be characterized by a TCR beta motif of about eight highly homologous variants.

This clonotype was recorded many times. Its target is unknown. In making TCR beta libraries, quantitative 5'-RACE with molecular barcodes was used. TCRdb re-derived calls from the 5' RACE reads in MiXCR, one entry per CDR3 protein. This table holds 200,000 to 250,000 distinct CDR3 sequences, over 9.5% found once. V gave up 0 bases and J gave up 6 bases; unmatched junction bases: 7. CDR1 is SGHRS and CDR2 is YFSETQ in the germline V gene. The CDR3 contains 15 residues. The chain has TRBV5-1 and TRBJ2-5; 8 bases fit TRBD2. The source of this sequence is a male donor with ankylosing spondylitis or in good health (not recorded which). Specimen: blood, either unsorted or a sorted T cell fraction (not recorded which). In DNA form, the CDR3 reads TGCGCCAGCAGCTTGGCCACGACTAGCGCCAAGACCCAGTACTTC. This codes for CASSLATTSAKTQYF.